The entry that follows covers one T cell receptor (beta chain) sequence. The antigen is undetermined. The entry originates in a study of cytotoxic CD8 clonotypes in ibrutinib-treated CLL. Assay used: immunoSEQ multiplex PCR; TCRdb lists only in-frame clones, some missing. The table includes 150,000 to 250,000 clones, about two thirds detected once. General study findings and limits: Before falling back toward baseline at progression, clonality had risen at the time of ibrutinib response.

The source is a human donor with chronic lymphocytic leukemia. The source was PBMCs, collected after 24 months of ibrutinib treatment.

CDR3 DNA: TGTGCCAGCAGCCGAAGCGGAGTCTGGGACCAAGAGACCCAGTACTTC. Protein product: CASSRSGVWDQETQYF. The chain is built from TRBV7-6 and TRBJ2-5; weak D call: TRBD2 (5 bases). Germline CDR1 SGHVS, CDR2 FNYEAQ. V was shortened by 5 bases and J by 0 bases, with 16 bases between the two germline ends. The CDR3 runs to 16 residues.